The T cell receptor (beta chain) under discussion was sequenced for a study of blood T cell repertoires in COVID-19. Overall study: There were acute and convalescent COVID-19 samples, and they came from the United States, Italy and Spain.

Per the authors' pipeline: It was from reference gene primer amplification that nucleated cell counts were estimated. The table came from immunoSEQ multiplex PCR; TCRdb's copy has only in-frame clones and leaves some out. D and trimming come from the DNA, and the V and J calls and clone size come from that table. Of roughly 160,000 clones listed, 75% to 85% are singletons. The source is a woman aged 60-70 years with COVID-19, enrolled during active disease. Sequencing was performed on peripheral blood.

The CDR3, as DNA: TGTGCCAGCCATTGGGGGGGCGGGGTCAAATATGGCTACACCTTC. Translation: CASHWGGGVKYGYTF. The V call is TRBV28, the J call TRBJ1-2; possibly TRBD1 for D (6 bases). This CDR3 has 15 residues. Germline CDR1 is MDHEN and CDR2 is SYDVKM. Trimming stripped 8 bases from V and 5 bases from J, with 21 bases between.